This TCR beta chain is from a study of glioma-infiltrating T cells (dated by TCRdb to about 2016). Some background on the complete study: Sequencing of TCR alpha- and beta-chain repertoires was performed on glioma tissue, on non-neoplastic brain tissue, and on matched peripheral blood mononuclear cells. Each tissue-infiltrating repertoire was compared with the same patient's peripheral blood repertoire to measure divergence between tissue and blood T-cell populations. Three low-grade glioma patients, about 8 primary glioblastoma patients and three non-glioma patients contributing non-neoplastic brain tissue were included in the paired cohort. Study-wide findings and limitations: Group comparisons were based on small numbers of patients: three non-neoplastic, three low-grade glioma and roughly 8 glioblastoma patients. Very few CDR3 sequences were found to be shared between tissue and blood, and this scarcity was attributed to high CDR3 diversity and limited sampling. In non-neoplastic patients, VJ-independent divergence between tissue and blood fell below expectation, whereas in all gliomas, and especially in low-grade gliomas, the divergence rose above expectation.

The germline V gene (reference sequence) specifies DFQATT as CDR1 and SNEGSKA as CDR2. The CDR3 spans 10 residues, from the cysteine through the phenylalanine. The read is trimmed to its CDR3 DNA, 30 bases read in frame from base 1. At the junction V is shortened by 6 bases and J by 7 bases, with 10 bases in between. Ten or more counts support this clonotype. The antigen it binds to is not known. Base qualities are not provided; no much larger clone lies one nucleotide away. The iRepertoire nested amplicon-rescue multiplex PCR (arm-PCR) platform was used to amplify TCR alpha and beta CDR3 regions from RNA. For one-step reverse transcription and amplification, roughly 85-400 ng of tissue mRNA or PBMC total RNA was used as input. After bead purification, a secondary multiplex PCR added Illumina adapters, and libraries were gel-purified between 200 and 400 bp. Internal 6-nucleotide barcodes were carried by the libraries and were used for demultiplexing. Sequencing of libraries was performed on an Illumina MiSeq with 2x220 or 2x250 nucleotide paired-end reads. The study's processing was this. Paired reads were merged with FLASH 1.2.11 and aligned to the GRCh37 human genome with BWA-MEM before extracting TRA and TRB reads. V and J assignment used an IMGT-derived reference of cassette sequences and CDR3 motifs that included pseudogenes. Three-frame translation of reads was performed, and productive CDR3s were defined as those with a C...FGXG motif and no stop codons. Clonotypes were defined as unique combinations of V-J cassette pair and CDR3 amino acid sequence. Reads were filtered by Hamming distance, with the threshold set by the sequence error rate of each sample in mapped regions. TCRdb took the public reads, trimmed them with fastp at Q25, ran MiXCR for clone calling and kept in-frame beta chains. CDR3 protein sequences are deduplicated, and each keeps its most common genes and DNA. The authors' filters were not applied to this entry. This sample lists around 93,000 distinct CDR3 sequences; roughly 39% were detected once. Roughly two fifths of the sample goes to the ten largest clones.

The rearrangement joined TRBV20-1 to TRBJ2-7; 5 matching bases give a weak D call of TRBD2. Sample: glioma tissue, nonneoplastic brain tissue, or PBMCs (not recorded which). This clonotype originated in a human donor with low-grade glioma or glioblastoma, undergoing nonglioma brain surgery, or in good health (not recorded which). The sequenced DNA is TGCAGTGCACAGCGGATGGAGCAGTACTTC. It translates to CSAQRMEQYF.